Below are 17 T cell receptor beta chains sequenced from a single sample in a study of CD4 T cells in relation to SARS-CoV-2 and coronaviruses. Sequencing was performed with immunoSEQ multiplex PCR; in TCRdb, only in-frame clones are kept and a portion is missing. The sample lists about 21,000 clones, 76% seen once, with 17% in the top ten. Their antigens are not known. Before the COVID-19 pandemic, during about 2010-2018, CD4+ T cells were taken from unexposed donors. CD4+ T cells were isolated from the cells after 10 days of culture. Sequencing input: CD4+ T cells from PBMCs, cultured in vitro. The receptor set was obtained from a human donor in good health.

This clone was counted a single time. The chain recombines TRBV11-2 with TRBJ2-1, with TRBD2 identical over 10 bases. V was clipped by 1 base and J by 1 base; unmatched bases: 4. This CDR3 is built from 17 residues. The germline CDR1 and CDR2 sequences are SGHAT and FQNNGV. CDR3 sequence: CASSLGIAGGSYNEQFF. The CDR3, as DNA: TGTGCCAGCAGCTTAGGGATAGCGGGAGGATCCTACAATGAGCAGTTCTTC.

The genes are TRBV18 and TRBJ2-7, with 8 bases fitting TRBD1. The CDR3 is 14 residues long. Trimming removed 6 bases from V and 2 bases from J; junction bases left unmatched: 6. In germline, CDR1 is KGHSH, CDR2 LQKENI. CDR3 sequence reads: CASSPLGQAYEQYF. The CDR3 region has the DNA TGTGCCAGCTCCCCGTTGGGACAGGCCTACGAGCAGTACTTC.

This rearrangement joins TRBV5-1 to TRBJ2-5, with 8 bases that match TRBD2. The ends lost 4 bases at V and 3 bases at J; junction bases unmatched: 8. This CDR3 is built from 15 residues. Germline V lookup: CDR1 SGHRS, CDR2 YFSETQ. CDR3 residues: CASSAAGAGEETQYF. In DNA, the CDR3 is TGCGCCAGCAGCGCAGCGGGAGCGGGGGAAGAGACCCAGTACTTC.

The genes are TRBV7-6 and TRBJ2-7, with unresolved D. V was trimmed by 3 bases and J by 3 bases, leaving 3 bases between them. The germline V gene encodes CDR1 SGHVS and CDR2 FNYEAQ. This CDR3 has 11 amino acids. The CDR3 here is CASSFDYEQYF. CDR3 DNA: TGTGCCAGCAGCTTTGACTACGAGCAGTACTTC.

CDR3 sequence (DNA): TGCGCCAGCAGCCATCGGACTAGCGGGAGCACAGATACGCAGTATTTT. Protein sequence: CASSHRTSGSTDTQYF. The genes are TRBV5-1 and TRBJ2-3; 11 bases are shared with TRBD2. The CDR3 consists of 16 residues. Germline values: CDR1 SGHRS, CDR2 YFSETQ. J was trimmed by 0 bases and V by 4 bases; bases with no gene match: 4.

The chain employs TRBV6-2 or TRBV6-3 and TRBJ1-1, with D tentatively TRBD1 (5 bases). This CDR3 spans 16 amino acids. Trimming left V 5 bases short and J 0 bases short, with 16 bases between. Germline-derived CDR1 and CDR2 are MNHEY and SVGEGT. CDR3 sequence (DNA): TGTGCCAGCAGTCAGGACACGACACCCATGAACACTGAAGCTTTCTTT. Amino acids: CASSQDTTPMNTEAFF.

This chain uses TRBV20-1 with TRBJ2-5; TRBD1 matches 7 bases. The CDR3 is 16 residues long. Germline V gene sequence: CDR1 DFQATT, CDR2 SNEGSKA (reference sequence). V shed 3 bases and J 2 bases; nucleotides not matched to a gene: 12. For the CDR3, the DNA is TGCAGTGCTAGTGTTCCGTGGGGCAGGGGGCAAGAGACCCAGTACTTC. Translated, it gives CSASVPWGRGQETQYF.

The rearrangement links TRBV10-3 to TRBJ1-3; D gene uncertain. Germline CDR1 reads ENHRY; CDR2 reads SYGVKD. The CDR3 has 15 residues. The V gene lost 0 bases and the J gene lost 3 bases, with 9 bases spanning the gap. The CDR3 reads CAISESMQVGNTIYF. CDR3 sequence (DNA): TGTGCCATCAGTGAGTCGATGCAGGTTGGAAACACCATATATTTT.

This clone is medium-sized within its sample. The chain is built from TRBV3-1 (or the pseudogene TRBV3-2) and TRBJ1-2; tentatively, D is TRBD1 (5 bases). Germline assignment: CDR1 LGHDT and CDR2 YNNKEL (reference sequence). V lost 1 base and J 9 bases, leaving 15 bases between the germline ends. The CDR3 runs to 14 residues. CDR3 region: CASSQGGILLSYTF. Here the CDR3 DNA reads TGTGCCAGCAGCCAAGGGGGGATTCTCTTGAGCTACACCTTC.

The sample holds one count of this clone. The CDR3, as DNA: TGCAGCGTTGTTACAGCGACATCCTACGAGCAGTACTTC. Protein: CSVVTATSYEQYF. V gene TRBV29-1 combines with J gene TRBJ2-7; D remains ambiguous. The V gene lost 4 bases and the J gene lost 1 base, with 11 bases spanning the gap. The CDR3 totals 13 residues. The germline V gene encodes CDR1 SQVTM and CDR2 ANQGSEA.

This chain uses TRBV19 with TRBJ2-3; D uncertain. Trimming cost V 10 bases and J 4 bases, with 12 bases left between them. In germline, CDR1 is LNHDA, CDR2 SQIVND (reference sequence). The CDR3 runs 12 residues. CDR3 bases: TGTGCCACCCGGTCTTTGGCAGATACGCAGTATTTT. It yields the protein CATRSLADTQYF.

The rearrangement uses TRBV27 and TRBJ1-5; 7 bases line up with TRBD1. J was trimmed by 11 bases and V by 6 bases; bases with no gene match: 13. The germline V gene encodes CDR1 MNHEY and CDR2 SMNVEV (reference sequence). This CDR3 spans 14 amino acids. CDR3 residues: CASRRTEVQGAQHF. In DNA, the CDR3 is TGTGCCAGCAGGAGGACAGAAGTCCAGGGGGCCCAGCATTTT.

The V call is TRBV28, the J call TRBJ1-2; no firm D call. The V end lost 10 bases, the J end lost 2 bases, and 8 bases lay between the germline ends. The germline V gene has CDR1 MDHEN and CDR2 SYDVKM. The CDR3 totals 11 residues. In nucleotides, the CDR3 is TGTGCCACCTCCGGCAACTATGGCTACACCTTC. Its translation is CATSGNYGYTF.

The chain links TRBV3-1 (or the pseudogene TRBV3-2) to TRBJ2-5; a weak D match, TRBD2 (6 bases). Germline-derived CDR1 and CDR2 are LGHDT and YNNKEL (reference sequence). With 3 bases removed from V and 5 bases from J, the gap between germline ends came to 16 bases. This CDR3 has 15 residues. In DNA form, the CDR3 reads TGTGCCAGCAGCCACGGATCGGGAGTGGGGGAGACCCAGTACTTC. Translation gives CASSHGSGVGETQYF.

This chain uses TRBV23-1 with TRBJ2-7; D gene uncertain. TRBV23-1 is designated an ORF whose function remains uncertain. V was clipped by 8 bases and J by 5 bases, with 19 bases between them. This CDR3 spans 14 amino acids. DNA of the CDR3: TGCGCCAGCGGCTATAGGACGGTTCGGGACGAGCAGTACTTC. Protein sequence: CASGYRTVRDEQYF.

V gene TRBV7-2 combines with J gene TRBJ2-2; tentatively, D is TRBD2 (6 bases). Germline lookup yields CDR1 SGHTA and CDR2 FQGNSA. The CDR3 has 16 amino acids. Deletions cut 0 bases from V and 3 bases from J, with 11 bases between. CDR3 protein: CASSLAGGPHTGELFF. The CDR3 nucleotides are TGTGCCAGCAGCTTAGCGGGGGGACCCCACACCGGGGAGCTGTTTTTT.

V is TRBV7-2 and J is TRBJ2-5; 12 positions agree with TRBD2. Germline values: CDR1 SGHTA, CDR2 FQGNSA. V was clipped by 6 bases and J by 3 bases; unmatched bases: 5. CDR3 length equals 15 residues. The chain's CDR3 is CASSQTSGGKETQYF. The CDR3, as DNA: TGTGCCAGCAGTCAAACTAGCGGGGGGAAAGAGACCCAGTACTTC.